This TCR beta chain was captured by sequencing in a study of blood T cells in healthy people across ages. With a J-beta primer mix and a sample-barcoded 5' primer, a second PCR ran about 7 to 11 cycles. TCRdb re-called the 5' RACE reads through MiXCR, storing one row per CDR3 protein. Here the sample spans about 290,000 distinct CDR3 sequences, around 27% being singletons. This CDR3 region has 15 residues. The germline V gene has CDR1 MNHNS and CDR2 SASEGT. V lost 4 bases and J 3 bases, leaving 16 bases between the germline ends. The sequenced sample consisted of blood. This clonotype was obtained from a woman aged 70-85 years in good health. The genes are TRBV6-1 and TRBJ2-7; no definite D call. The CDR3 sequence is CASSVYGSGDYEQYF. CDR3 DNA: TGTGCCAGCAGTGTGTATGGGTCTGGGGACTACGAGCAGTACTTC.